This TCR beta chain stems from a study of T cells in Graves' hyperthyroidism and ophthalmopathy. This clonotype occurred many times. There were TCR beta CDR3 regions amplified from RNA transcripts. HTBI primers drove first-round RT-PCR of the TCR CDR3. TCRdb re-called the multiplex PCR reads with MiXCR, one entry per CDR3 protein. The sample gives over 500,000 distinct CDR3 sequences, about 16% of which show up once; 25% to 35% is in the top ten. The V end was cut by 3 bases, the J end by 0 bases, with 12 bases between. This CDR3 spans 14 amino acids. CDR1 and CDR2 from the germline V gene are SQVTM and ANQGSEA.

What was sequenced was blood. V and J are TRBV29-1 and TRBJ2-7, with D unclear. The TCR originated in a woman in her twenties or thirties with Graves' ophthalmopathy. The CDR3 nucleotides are TGCAGCGTTGAGGGAACGGGCAGCTCCTACGAGCAGTACTTC. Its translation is CSVEGTGSSYEQYF.